A few counts support the clone carrying this T cell receptor (beta chain). V was trimmed by 3 bases and J by 0 bases, leaving 6 bases between them. Germline V CDR1 and CDR2: SGHRS, YFSETQ. The CDR3 totals 13 residues. The data derive from a study of cytomegalovirus exposure and HLA in healthy donors. PCR employed 60 Vbeta and 13 Jbeta primers. Profiled with immunoSEQ multiplex PCR; TCRdb holds only in-frame clones, not every one. The sample lists 150,000 or so clones, roughly 80% seen once, with 3% in the top ten. The genes are TRBV5-1 and TRBJ1-2, with D possibly TRBD1 on 5 matching bases. The receptor was derived from a man in his forties in good health and CMV-seropositive. Sequenced sample: PBMCs. CDR3 loop: CASSSTANYGYTF. As DNA, the CDR3 is TGCGCCAGCAGCTCGACAGCTAACTATGGCTACACCTTC.